These 15 T cell receptor beta chains share one sample of origin, sequenced in a study of a mutant IDH1 vaccine in newly diagnosed glioma. Profiling relied on immunoSEQ multiplex PCR, and the TCRdb table lists in-frame clones only, not all of them. The sample records fewer than 55,000 clones, 65% to 90% being singletons. The time point here: week 35, safety follow-up. It was 300 ug of mutant IDH1 20-mer peptide that made up each vaccine dose, given with topical imiquimod. What these receptors recognize is not known. The sequenced sample was PBMCs, obtained from a glioma patient whose treatment included an IDH1 peptide vaccine. The source is a woman aged 40 to 50 with glioma. Some clones in this sample may be carry-over from other donors' samples.

J is TRBJ2-7 and V is TRBV10-1; D might be TRBD2 (6 bases). Germline CDR1 WNHNN, CDR2 SYGVQD (reference sequence). The CDR3 is 14 residues long. The V end lost 4 bases, the J end lost 5 bases, and 15 bases lay between the germline ends. The CDR3 DNA sequence: TGCGCCAGCAGTGGAACTACAGGAGGGGACGAGCAGTACTTC. The encoded protein is CASSGTTGGDEQYF.

A few counts support this clone. The genes are TRBV20-1 and TRBJ1-2; D is perhaps TRBD1 (5 bases). Germline lookup yields CDR1 DFQATT and CDR2 SNEGSKA (reference sequence). CDR3 length equals 11 residues. Trimming took 6 bases from V and 11 from J, leaving 16 bases between them. As DNA, the CDR3 is TGCAGTGCCCCCGGGACGGGCTTATACACCTTC. It encodes CSAPGTGLYTF.

This chain uses TRBV7-8 with TRBJ2-1; TRBD1 matches 8 bases. Losses at the gene ends were 4 bases for V and 7 bases for J; bases not matched to a gene: 6. This CDR3 has 14 amino acids. Germline CDR1 SGHVS, CDR2 FQNEAQ. The CDR3 bases are TGTGCCAGCAGCTCCCGGGACAGGAGGAATGAGCAGTTCTTC. Translation: CASSSRDRRNEQFF.

This chain links TRBV13 with TRBJ2-6; 8 bases fit TRBD2. This CDR3 has 18 residues. CDR1 is PRHDT and CDR2 is FYEKMQ in the germline V gene (reference sequence). Losses at the gene ends were 5 bases for V and 0 bases for J; bases not matched to a gene: 9. The CDR3 spells CASSPWTSNLSGANVLTF. The CDR3 bases are TGTGCCAGCAGCCCTTGGACTAGCAATCTCTCTGGGGCCAACGTCCTGACTTTC.

The chain has TRBV7-2 and TRBJ2-7, with D unclear. Germline assignment: CDR1 SGHTA and CDR2 FQGNSA. The V end was cut by 1 base, the J end by 5 bases, with 12 bases between. CDR3 length equals 14 residues. The CDR3 spells CASSLVMGFDEQYF. DNA for the CDR3: TGTGCCAGCAGCTTAGTTATGGGATTCGACGAGCAGTACTTC.

The rearrangement joins TRBV7-9 to TRBJ2-7; D perhaps matches TRBD1 (5 bases). V lost 5 bases to trimming and J lost 1 base, with 15 bases between them. CDR3 length equals 15 residues. The germline V gene has CDR1 SEHNR and CDR2 FQNEAQ (reference sequence). CDR3 sequence reads: CASSNTGLSSYEQYF. The CDR3 DNA sequence: TGTGCCAGCAGCAATACAGGTTTATCGTCCTACGAGCAGTACTTC.

The chain has TRBV5-8 and TRBJ2-3; no clear D gene. From germline, CDR1 is SGHTS and CDR2 YDEGEE. Trimming removed 0 bases at V and 7 bases at J, with 6 bases between. CDR3 length equals 12 residues. CDR3 in amino acids: CASSLARNTQYF. The CDR3 region has the DNA TGTGCCAGCAGCTTGGCTCGGAATACGCAGTATTTT.

The CDR3 spells CASTVGGAPGYNEQFF. CDR3 sequence (DNA): TGTGCCAGTACCGTTGGGGGGGCGCCCGGTTACAATGAGCAGTTCTTC. The chain has TRBV19 and TRBJ2-1; D may be TRBD2 (7 bases). Germline values: CDR1 LNHDA, CDR2 SQIVND (reference sequence). V lost 7 bases and J 4 bases, leaving 20 bases between the germline ends. The CDR3 sequence is 16 residues long.

This clone was recorded once. J is TRBJ1-5 and V is TRBV18; D is unresolved. Germline CDR1 KGHSH, CDR2 LQKENI. The CDR3 has 16 residues. The V end lost 0 bases, the J end lost 2 bases, and 11 bases lay between the germline ends. As DNA, the CDR3 is TGTGCCAGCTCACCACCGGTCTCCCGCGGCAATCAGCCCCAGCATTTT. This codes for CASSPPVSRGNQPQHF.

J is TRBJ2-7 and V is TRBV10-3; 8 bases agree with TRBD2. The CDR3 sequence is 16 residues long. CDR1 is ENHRY, CDR2 SYGVKD, per germline. V lost 5 bases to trimming and J lost 2 bases; unmatched junction nucleotides: 11. CDR3 in amino acids: CAISSAELADTYEQYF. CDR3 bases: TGTGCCATCAGTTCCGCGGAACTAGCGGATACCTACGAGCAGTACTTC.

J is TRBJ2-7 and V is TRBV6-6; TRBD1 agrees at 9 bases. The CDR3 runs 12 residues. The V segment lost 5 bases and the J segment 6 bases; nucleotides outside the gene matches: 2. Germline lookup yields CDR1 MNHNY and CDR2 SVGAGI (reference sequence). DNA for the CDR3: TGTGCCAGCAGTAACAGGGGGCGCGAGCAGTACTTC. This sequence encodes CASSNRGREQYF.

As DNA, the CDR3 is TGTGCCAGCTCACGGACCGGGACAGGGGGCGCGAAAGGAAACACCATATATTTT. Translated, it gives CASSRTGTGGAKGNTIYF. The V call is TRBV18, the J call TRBJ1-3, with 12 bases aligning to TRBD1. Losses at the gene ends were 4 bases for V and 4 bases for J; bases not matched to a gene: 11. The CDR3 has 18 residues. Germline V gene sequence: CDR1 KGHSH, CDR2 LQKENI.

The chain has TRBV7-9 and TRBJ1-5; 9 positions match TRBD1. Per germline, CDR1 SEHNR and CDR2 FQNEAQ (reference sequence). The CDR3 loop spans 14 amino acids. V shed 5 bases, J shed 4 bases, and the junction held 3 bases outside the gene matches. The CDR3 protein is CASSQGQGNQPQHF. CDR3 coding DNA: TGTGCCAGCAGCCAAGGACAGGGGAATCAGCCCCAGCATTTT.

The chain combines TRBV5-6 with TRBJ2-2, with D uncertain. CDR3 length: 15 residues. Germline CDR1 is SGHDT and CDR2 is YYEEEE. The V gene lost 2 bases and the J gene lost 2 bases, with 10 bases spanning the gap. The CDR3 nucleotides read TGTGCCAGCAGCTTTAGCCAATTTAACACCGGGGAGCTGTTTTTT. It translates to CASSFSQFNTGELFF.

This chain connects TRBV19 to TRBJ1-1; TRBD1 might be the D (5 bases). Germline V gene data show CDR1 as LNHDA and CDR2 as SQIVND (reference sequence). The V end was cut by 10 bases, the J end by 3 bases, with 15 bases between. The CDR3 spans 13 residues. Written as DNA, the CDR3 is TGTGCCACCAGTGGGGCAGGGTACACTGAAGCTTTCTTT. Protein sequence: CATSGAGYTEAFF.